Sequencing of this T cell receptor beta chain was carried out in a study of sequential checkpoint blockade in melanoma. CDR1 and CDR2 from the germline V gene are MRHNA and SNTAGT. The CDR3 totals 16 residues. V gave up 3 bases and J gave up 3 bases; unmatched junction bases: 6. Sample treatment: randomized to nivolumab then ipilimumab (arm A) or the reverse (arm B). Patients had received no earlier DNA-damaging chemotherapy. Clones were sequenced by immunoSEQ multiplex PCR, and TCRdb holds only the in-frame ones, with some missing. Counted here are 15,000 to 20,000 clones, roughly four fifths occurring once; the ten biggest clones make up almost 35%.

This specimen was CD8+ T cells sorted from blood (inferred from file names), taken from a patient given nivolumab and ipilimumab in sequence. The receptor was isolated from a human donor with melanoma. V usage is TRBV6-4 and J usage is TRBJ2-3, with 10 bases identical to TRBD2. As DNA, the CDR3 is TGTGCCAGCAGTGAGGCGAGCGGGGGGGCAACAGATACGCAGTATTTT. This sequence encodes CASSEASGGATDTQYF.